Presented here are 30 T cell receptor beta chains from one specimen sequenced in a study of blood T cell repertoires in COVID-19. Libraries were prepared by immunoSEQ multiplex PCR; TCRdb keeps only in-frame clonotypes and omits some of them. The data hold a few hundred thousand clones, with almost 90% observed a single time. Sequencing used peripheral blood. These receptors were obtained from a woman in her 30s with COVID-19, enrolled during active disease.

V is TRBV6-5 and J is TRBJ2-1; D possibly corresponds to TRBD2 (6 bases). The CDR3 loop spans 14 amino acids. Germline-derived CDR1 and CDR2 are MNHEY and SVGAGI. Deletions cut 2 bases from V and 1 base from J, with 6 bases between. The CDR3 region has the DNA TGTGCCAGCAGTTACGCGGGGTCCTACAATGAGCAGTTCTTC. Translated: CASSYAGSYNEQFF.

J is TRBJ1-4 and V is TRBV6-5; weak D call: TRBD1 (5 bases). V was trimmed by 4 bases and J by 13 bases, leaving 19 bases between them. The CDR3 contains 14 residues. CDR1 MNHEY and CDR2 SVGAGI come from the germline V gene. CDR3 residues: CASSSEVGALTLFF. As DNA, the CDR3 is TGTGCCAGCAGTTCTGAAGTTGGGGCTCTCACACTGTTTTTT.

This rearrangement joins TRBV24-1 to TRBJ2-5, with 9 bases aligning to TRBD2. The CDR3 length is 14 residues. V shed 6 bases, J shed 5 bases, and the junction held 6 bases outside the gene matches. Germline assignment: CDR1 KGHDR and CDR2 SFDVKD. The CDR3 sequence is CATSRAGGQETQYF. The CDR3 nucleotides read TGTGCCACCAGTCGCGCGGGAGGGCAGGAGACCCAGTACTTC.

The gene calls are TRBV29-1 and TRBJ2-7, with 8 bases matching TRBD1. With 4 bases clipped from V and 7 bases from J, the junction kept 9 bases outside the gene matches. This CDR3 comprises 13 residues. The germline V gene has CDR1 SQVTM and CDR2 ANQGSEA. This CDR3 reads CSVGGDRGLEQYF. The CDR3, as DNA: TGCAGCGTTGGCGGAGACAGGGGTTTAGAGCAGTACTTC.

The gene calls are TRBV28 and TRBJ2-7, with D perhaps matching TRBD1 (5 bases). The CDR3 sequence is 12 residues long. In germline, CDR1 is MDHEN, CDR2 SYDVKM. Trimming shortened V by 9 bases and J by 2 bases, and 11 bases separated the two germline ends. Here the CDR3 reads CASYDRAYEQYF. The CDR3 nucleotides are TGTGCCAGTTACGACAGAGCCTACGAGCAGTACTTC.

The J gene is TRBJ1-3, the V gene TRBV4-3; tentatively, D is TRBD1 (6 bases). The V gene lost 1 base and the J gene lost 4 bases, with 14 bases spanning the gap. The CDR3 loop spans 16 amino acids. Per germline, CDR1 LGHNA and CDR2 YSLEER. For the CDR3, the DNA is TGCGCCAGCAGCCAAGGGGGGCGGCAGGGCGGAAACACCATATATTTT. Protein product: CASSQGGRQGGNTIYF.

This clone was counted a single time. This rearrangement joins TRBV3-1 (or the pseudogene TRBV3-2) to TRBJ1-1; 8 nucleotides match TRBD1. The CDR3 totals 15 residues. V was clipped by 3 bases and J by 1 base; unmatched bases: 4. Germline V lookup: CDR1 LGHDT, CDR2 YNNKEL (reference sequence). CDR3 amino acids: CASSQTGEANTEAFF. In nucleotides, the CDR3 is TGTGCCAGCAGCCAGACAGGGGAGGCGAACACTGAAGCTTTCTTT.

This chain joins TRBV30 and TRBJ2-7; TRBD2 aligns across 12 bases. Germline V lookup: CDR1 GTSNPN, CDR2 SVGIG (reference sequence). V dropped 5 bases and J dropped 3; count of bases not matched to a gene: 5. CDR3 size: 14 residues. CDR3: CAWDLAGGLYEQYF. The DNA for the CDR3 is TGTGCCTGGGATCTAGCGGGAGGGCTCTACGAGCAGTACTTC.

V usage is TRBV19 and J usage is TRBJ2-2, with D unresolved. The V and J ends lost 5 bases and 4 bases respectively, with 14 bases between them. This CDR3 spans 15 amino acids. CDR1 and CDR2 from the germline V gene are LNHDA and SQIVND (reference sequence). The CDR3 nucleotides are TGTGCCAGTAGTGTAGGGCAGGTTCGCACCGGGGAGCTGTTTTTT. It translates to CASSVGQVRTGELFF.

CDR3 bases: TGTGCCAGTAGTTTGGGACTAGCAAACCAAGAGACCCAGTACTTC. It translates to CASSLGLANQETQYF. The chain links TRBV19 to TRBJ2-5; 9 positions agree with TRBD2. This CDR3 is built from 15 residues. CDR1 LNHDA and CDR2 SQIVND come from the germline V gene (reference sequence). V shed 5 bases and J 0 bases; nucleotides not matched to a gene: 4.

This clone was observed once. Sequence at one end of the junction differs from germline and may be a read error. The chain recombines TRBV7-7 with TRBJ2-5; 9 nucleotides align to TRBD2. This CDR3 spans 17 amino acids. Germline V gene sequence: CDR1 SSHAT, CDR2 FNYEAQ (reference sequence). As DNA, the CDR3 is TGTGCTAGCAGCTTAATGGTCGGCGGGAGGGCCGGTGAGACCCAGTACTTC. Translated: CASSLMVGGRAGETQYF.

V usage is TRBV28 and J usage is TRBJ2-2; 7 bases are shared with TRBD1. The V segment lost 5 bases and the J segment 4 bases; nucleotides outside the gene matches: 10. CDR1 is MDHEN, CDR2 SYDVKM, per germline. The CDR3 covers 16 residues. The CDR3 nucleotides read TGTGCCAGCAGTACCCCCGAGGCAGGGGGCACCGGGGAGCTGTTTTTT. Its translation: CASSTPEAGGTGELFF.

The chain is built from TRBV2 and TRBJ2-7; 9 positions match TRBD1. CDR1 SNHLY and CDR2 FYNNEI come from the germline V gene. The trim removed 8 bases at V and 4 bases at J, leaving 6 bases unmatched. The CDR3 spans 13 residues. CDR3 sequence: CASGRDREYEQYF. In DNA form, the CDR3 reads TGTGCCAGCGGCCGGGACAGGGAGTACGAGCAGTACTTC.

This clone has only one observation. CDR3 DNA sequence: TGCGCCAGCAGTGAGTCAACGGGGGGCGGGGCAAGTTCACCCCTCCACTTT. This gives the protein CASSESTGGGASSPLHF. This rearrangement joins TRBV10-2 to TRBJ1-6; D is possibly TRBD1 (6 bases). This CDR3 contains 17 residues. V lost 0 bases and J 9 bases, leaving 18 bases between the germline ends. CDR1 WSHSY and CDR2 SAAADI come from the germline V gene.

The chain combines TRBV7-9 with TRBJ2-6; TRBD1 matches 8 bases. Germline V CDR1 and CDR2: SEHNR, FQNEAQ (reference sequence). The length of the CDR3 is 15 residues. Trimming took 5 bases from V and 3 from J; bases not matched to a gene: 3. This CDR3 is CASSTTGVGANVLTF. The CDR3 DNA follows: TGTGCCAGCAGCACGACAGGGGTTGGGGCCAACGTCCTGACTTTC.

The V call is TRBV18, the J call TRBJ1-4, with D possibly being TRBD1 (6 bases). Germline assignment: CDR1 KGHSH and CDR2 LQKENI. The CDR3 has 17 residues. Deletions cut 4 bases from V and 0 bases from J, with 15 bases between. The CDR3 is CASSRQVGPTTNEKLFF. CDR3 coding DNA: TGTGCCAGCTCACGACAGGTGGGGCCCACAACTAATGAAAAACTGTTTTTT. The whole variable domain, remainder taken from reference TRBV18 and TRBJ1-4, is NAGVMQNPRHLVRRRGQEARLRCSPMKGHSHVYWYRQLPEEGLKFMVYLQKENIIDESGMPKERFSAEFPKEGPSILRIQQVVRGDSAAYFCASSRQVGPTTNEKLFFGSGTQLSVL.

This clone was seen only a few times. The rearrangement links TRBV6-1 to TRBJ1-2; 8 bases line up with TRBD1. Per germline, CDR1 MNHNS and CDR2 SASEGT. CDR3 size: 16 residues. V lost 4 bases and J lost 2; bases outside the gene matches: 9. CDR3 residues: CASSGQGRRLNYGYTF. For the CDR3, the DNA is TGTGCCAGCAGTGGACAGGGGAGGAGGTTAAACTATGGCTACACCTTC.

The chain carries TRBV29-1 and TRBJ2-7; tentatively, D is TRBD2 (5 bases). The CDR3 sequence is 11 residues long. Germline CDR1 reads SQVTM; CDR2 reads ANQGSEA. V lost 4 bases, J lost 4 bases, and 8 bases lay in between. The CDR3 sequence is CSVGGGYEQYF. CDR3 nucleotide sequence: TGCAGCGTTGGCGGAGGATACGAGCAGTACTTC.

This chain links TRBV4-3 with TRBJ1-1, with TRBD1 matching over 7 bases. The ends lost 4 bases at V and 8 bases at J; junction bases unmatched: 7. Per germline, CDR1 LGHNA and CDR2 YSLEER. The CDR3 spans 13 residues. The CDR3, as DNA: TGCGCCAGCAGCCCTCTAGTGACAGGGGAAGCTTTCTTT. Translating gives CASSPLVTGEAFF.

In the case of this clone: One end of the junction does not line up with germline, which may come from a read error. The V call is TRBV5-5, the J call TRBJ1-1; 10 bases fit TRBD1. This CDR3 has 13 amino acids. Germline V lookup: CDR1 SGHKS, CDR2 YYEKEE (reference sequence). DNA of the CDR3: TGTGCCAGCAGCTTGGGGGACAGGGGCCCTGGGACCTTT. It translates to CASSLGDRGPGTF.

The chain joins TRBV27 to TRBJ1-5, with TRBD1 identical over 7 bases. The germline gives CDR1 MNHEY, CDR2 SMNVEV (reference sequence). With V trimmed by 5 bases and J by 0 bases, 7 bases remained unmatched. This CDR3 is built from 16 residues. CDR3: CASSPRDSTSNQPQHF. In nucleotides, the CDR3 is TGTGCCAGCAGTCCGAGGGACAGTACTAGCAATCAGCCCCAGCATTTT.

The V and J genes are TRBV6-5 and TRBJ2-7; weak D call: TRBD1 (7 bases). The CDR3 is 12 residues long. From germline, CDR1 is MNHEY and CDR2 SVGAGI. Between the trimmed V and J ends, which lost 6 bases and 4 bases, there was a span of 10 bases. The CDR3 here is CASSRGDYEQYF. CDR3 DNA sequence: TGTGCCAGCAGCAGGGGGGATTACGAGCAGTACTTC.

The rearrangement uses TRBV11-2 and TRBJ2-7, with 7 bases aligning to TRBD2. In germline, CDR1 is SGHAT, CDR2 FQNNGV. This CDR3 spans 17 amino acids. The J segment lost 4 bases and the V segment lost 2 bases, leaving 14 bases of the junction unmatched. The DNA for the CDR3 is TGTGCCAGCAGCTTACGGGAACCGGGACTAACGGGATACGAGCAGTACTTC. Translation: CASSLREPGLTGYEQYF.

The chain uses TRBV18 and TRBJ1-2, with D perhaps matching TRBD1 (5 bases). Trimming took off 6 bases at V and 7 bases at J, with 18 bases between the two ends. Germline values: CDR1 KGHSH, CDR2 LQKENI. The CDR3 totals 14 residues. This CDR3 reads CASSGDSLAGGYTF. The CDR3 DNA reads TGTGCCAGCTCGGGGGACTCCTTAGCCGGTGGCTACACCTTC. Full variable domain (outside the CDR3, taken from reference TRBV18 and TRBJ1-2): NAGVMQNPRHLVRRRGQEARLRCSPMKGHSHVYWYRQLPEEGLKFMVYLQKENIIDESGMPKERFSAEFPKEGPSILRIQQVVRGDSAAYFCASSGDSLAGGYTFGSGTRLTVV.

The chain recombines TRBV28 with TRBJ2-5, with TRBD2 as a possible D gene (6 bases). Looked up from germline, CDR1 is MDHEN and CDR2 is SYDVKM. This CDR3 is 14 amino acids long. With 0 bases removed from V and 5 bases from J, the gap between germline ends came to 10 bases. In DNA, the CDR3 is TGTGCCAGCAGTTTATGGGCAGGGAGGGAGACCCAGTACTTC. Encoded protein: CASSLWAGRETQYF.

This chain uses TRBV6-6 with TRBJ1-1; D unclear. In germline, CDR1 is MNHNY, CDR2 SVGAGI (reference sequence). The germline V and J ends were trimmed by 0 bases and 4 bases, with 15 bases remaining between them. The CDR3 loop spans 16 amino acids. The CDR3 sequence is CASSYSGTGSGTEAFF. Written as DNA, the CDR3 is TGTGCCAGCAGTTACTCAGGCACGGGGTCCGGCACTGAAGCTTTCTTT.

CDR3 in amino acids: CASSLSGRSYNEQFF. As DNA, the CDR3 is TGTGCCAGCAGTTTAAGCGGGAGGTCATACAATGAGCAGTTCTTC. The chain has TRBV27 and TRBJ2-1; 9 bases map to TRBD2. CDR3 size: 15 residues. Germline trimming cut 2 bases from V and 4 bases from J; bases unmatched to any gene: 3. Germline V gives CDR1 MNHEY, CDR2 SMNVEV (reference sequence).

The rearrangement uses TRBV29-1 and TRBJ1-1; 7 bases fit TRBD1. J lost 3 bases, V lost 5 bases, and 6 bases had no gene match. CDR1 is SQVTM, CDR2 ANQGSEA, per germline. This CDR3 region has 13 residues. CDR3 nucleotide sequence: TGCAGCGTTACAGGGGTTTTTGACACTGAAGCTTTCTTT. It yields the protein CSVTGVFDTEAFF.

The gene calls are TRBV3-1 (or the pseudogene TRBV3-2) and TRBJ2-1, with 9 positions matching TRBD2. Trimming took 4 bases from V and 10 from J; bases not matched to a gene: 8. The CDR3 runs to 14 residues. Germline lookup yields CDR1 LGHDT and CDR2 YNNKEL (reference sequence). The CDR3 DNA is TGTGCCAGCAGCCGTTTAGCGGGAGTACGGGAGCAGTTCTTC. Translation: CASSRLAGVREQFF.

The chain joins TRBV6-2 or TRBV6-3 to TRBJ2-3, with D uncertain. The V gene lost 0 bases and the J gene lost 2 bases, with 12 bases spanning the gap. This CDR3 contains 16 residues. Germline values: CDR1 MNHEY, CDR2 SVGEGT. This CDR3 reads CASSYSRRIYTDTQYF. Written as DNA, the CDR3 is TGTGCCAGCAGTTACTCGAGGCGGATCTACACAGATACGCAGTATTTT.